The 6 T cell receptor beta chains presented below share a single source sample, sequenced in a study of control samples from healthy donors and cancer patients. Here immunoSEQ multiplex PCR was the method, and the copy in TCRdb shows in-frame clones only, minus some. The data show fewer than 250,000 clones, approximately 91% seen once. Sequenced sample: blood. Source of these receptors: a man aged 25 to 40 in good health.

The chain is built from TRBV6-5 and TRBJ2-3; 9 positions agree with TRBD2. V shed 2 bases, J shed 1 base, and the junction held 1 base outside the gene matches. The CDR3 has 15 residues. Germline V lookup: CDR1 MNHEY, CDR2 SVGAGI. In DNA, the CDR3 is TGTGCCAGCAGTTACCCTAGCGGGGGCACAGATACGCAGTATTTT. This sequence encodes CASSYPSGGTDTQYF.

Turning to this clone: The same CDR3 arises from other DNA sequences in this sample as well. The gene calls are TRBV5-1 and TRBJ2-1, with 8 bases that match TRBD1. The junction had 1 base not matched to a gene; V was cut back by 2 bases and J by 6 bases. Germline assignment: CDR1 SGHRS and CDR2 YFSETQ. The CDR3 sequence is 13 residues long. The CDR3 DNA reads TGCGCCAGCAGCTTCCAGGGGGCCAATGAGCAGTTCTTC. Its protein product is CASSFQGANEQFF.

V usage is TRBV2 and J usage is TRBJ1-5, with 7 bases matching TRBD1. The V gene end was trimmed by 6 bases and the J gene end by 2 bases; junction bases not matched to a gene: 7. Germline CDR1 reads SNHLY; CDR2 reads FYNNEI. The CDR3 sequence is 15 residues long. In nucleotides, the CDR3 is TGTGCCAGCAGATACAGGGGCGAGGGCAATCAGCCCCAGCATTTT. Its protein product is CASRYRGEGNQPQHF.

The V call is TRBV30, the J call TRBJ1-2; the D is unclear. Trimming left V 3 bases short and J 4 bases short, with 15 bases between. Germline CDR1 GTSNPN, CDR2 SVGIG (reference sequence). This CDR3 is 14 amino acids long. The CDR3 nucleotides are TGTGCCTGGAGAAACGCAGGTAGACTCTATGGCTACACCTTC. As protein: CAWRNAGRLYGYTF.

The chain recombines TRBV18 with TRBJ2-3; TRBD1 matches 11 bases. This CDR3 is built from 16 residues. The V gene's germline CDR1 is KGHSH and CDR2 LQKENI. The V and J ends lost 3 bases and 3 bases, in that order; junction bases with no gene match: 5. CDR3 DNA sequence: TGTGCCAGCTCACCGCCGGGACAGGGGGTTACAGATACGCAGTATTTT. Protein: CASSPPGQGVTDTQYF.

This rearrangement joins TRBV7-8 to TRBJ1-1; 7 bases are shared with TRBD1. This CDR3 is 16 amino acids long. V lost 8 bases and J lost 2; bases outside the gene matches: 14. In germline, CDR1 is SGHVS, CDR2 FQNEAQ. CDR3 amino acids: CASFLRGRTFNTEAFF. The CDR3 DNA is TGTGCCAGCTTTTTGAGGGGGCGAACATTCAACACTGAAGCTTTCTTT. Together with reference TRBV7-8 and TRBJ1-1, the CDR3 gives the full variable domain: GAGVSQSPRYKVAKRGQDVALRCDPISGHVSLFWYQQALGQGPEFLTYFQNEAQLDKSGLPSDRFFAERPEGSVSTLKIQRTQQEDSAVYLCASFLRGRTFNTEAFFGQGTRLTVV.